This T cell receptor (beta chain) is drawn from a study of tumor and adjacent non-tumor tissue in lung cancer. The CDR3 spans 17 residues. V was pared by 1 base and J by 0 bases, with 17 bases between. CDR1 is DFQATT, CDR2 SNEGSKA, per germline (reference sequence). Three rounds of nested PCR, following a modified ARM-PCR protocol, produced the TCRbeta library. Each CDR3 protein gets one entry after TCRdb re-called the multiplex PCR reads with MiXCR. The table has some 78,000 distinct CDR3 sequences, 75% to 90% seen once; the top ten hold 10% to 15%. The template was RNA from unsorted bulk tissue. Sequenced input: lung tumor tissue. The receptor's source is a woman aged 50 to 60 with non-small cell lung cancer. The V and J genes are TRBV20-1 and TRBJ2-3; tentatively, D is TRBD2 (5 bases). The CDR3, as DNA: TGCAGTGCTAGAGGCCGGTCTAACGGGATTAGCACAGATACGCAGTATTTT. Its protein product is CSARGRSNGISTDTQYF.